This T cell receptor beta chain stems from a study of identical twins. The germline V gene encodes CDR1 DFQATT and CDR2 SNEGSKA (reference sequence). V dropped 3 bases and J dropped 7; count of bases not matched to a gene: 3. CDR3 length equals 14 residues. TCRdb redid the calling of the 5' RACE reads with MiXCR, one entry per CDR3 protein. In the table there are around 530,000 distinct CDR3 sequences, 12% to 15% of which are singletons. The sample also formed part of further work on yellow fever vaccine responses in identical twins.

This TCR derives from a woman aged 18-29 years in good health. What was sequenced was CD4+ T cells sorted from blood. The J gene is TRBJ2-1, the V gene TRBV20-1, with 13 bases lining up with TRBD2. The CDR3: CSASGTSGKNEQFF. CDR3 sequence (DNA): TGCAGTGCTAGCGGGACTAGCGGGAAGAATGAGCAGTTCTTC.